This T cell receptor beta chain emerged from a study of molecular identifiers for immune sequencing clone quantification. Study-level background: Sequencing covered four of five parts into which replicate RNA from around 20,000 or 100,000 naive CD8 cells was split. Study outcomes and limitations: Beyond 20 RNA copies, clones held over 99% of effector molecules, compared with under 1% in naive cells.

Previously reported methods and listed TCR primers produced the bulk TCR libraries. TCRdb reprocessed the PCR reads via MiXCR and lists one record per CDR3 protein. Of over 600,000 distinct CDR3 sequences listed, approximately 20% are singletons. The CDR3 totals 13 residues. From germline, CDR1 is KGHSH and CDR2 LQKENI. V shed 6 bases and J shed 2 bases, with 11 bases lying between them. This clonotype appeared many times. Its antigen is still unknown. Sequenced input: naive CD8+ T cells from blood, with Jurkat cell RNA spiked in. The subset here: FACS-sorted CD8+CD4-CCR7+CD45RA+ naive T cells. The rearrangement joins TRBV18 to TRBJ2-7; D call uncertain. The TCR was taken from a human donor in good health. Some libraries in this study had Jurkat cell RNA spiked in. The CDR3 DNA reads TGTGCCAGCTCTTATCCCCCGGCCTACGAGCAGTACTTC. This encodes CASSYPPAYEQYF.